This TCR beta chain was captured in a study of cytomegalovirus exposure and HLA in healthy donors. The wider study: An analysis done earlier identified some 120 million unique TCR beta sequences from around 180 million T cells.

V was shortened by 10 bases and J by 0 bases, with 13 bases between the two germline ends. This CDR3 contains 14 residues. CDR1 and CDR2 (germline): ENHRY, SYGVKD. Primers included in the PCR were 60 Vbeta and 13 Jbeta primers. This table comes from immunoSEQ multiplex PCR, and its TCRdb copy is limited to in-frame clones, with some not included. The sample records 90,000 to 120,000 clones, approximately 76% being singletons. V usage is TRBV10-3 and J usage is TRBJ1-3, with D maybe TRBD1 (6 bases). The sequence came from a man between 18 and 35 years old in good health and CMV-seronegative. The specimen was PBMCs. Here the CDR3 DNA reads TGTGCCACCCGACAGGACCTCTCTGGAAACACCATATATTTT. This encodes CATRQDLSGNTIYF.